The 26 T cell receptor beta chains given below trace back to one sample, sequenced in a study of T cell repertoires and HLA-DP antigens. Assay: immunoSEQ multiplex PCR; the TCRdb copy retains only in-frame clones and omits some. The sample has over 60,000 clones, around 80% seen once. The antigens of these receptors remain unknown. The sample consisted of CD4+ T cells from PBMCs. The receptors were sampled from a man aged 60-69 years in good health and CMV-seronegative.

The V gene is TRBV19, the J gene TRBJ1-2; maybe TRBD1 (5 bases). Germline V gene data show CDR1 as LNHDA and CDR2 as SQIVND (reference sequence). The germline V and J ends were trimmed by 7 bases and 8 bases, with 26 bases remaining between them. The CDR3 runs to 16 residues. The CDR3 coding sequence is TGTGCCAGTACCGACAGAAGCCGGGACGCTCTCGGGGGCTACACCTTC. This sequence encodes CASTDRSRDALGGYTF.

This clone was seen more than once but under ten times. The same CDR3 is also encoded by other DNA sequences in this sample. V is TRBV30 and J is TRBJ1-4; D not certain. The ends were cut back, 0 bases at V and 6 bases at J, with 2 bases in the middle. This CDR3 comprises 11 residues. From germline, CDR1 is GTSNPN and CDR2 SVGIG (reference sequence). The CDR3 region is CAWSVDEKLFF. The DNA for the CDR3 is TGTGCCTGGAGTGTCGATGAAAAACTGTTTTTT.

This clone is medium-sized by share. The chain combines TRBV19 with TRBJ1-5; 9 bases are a match to TRBD1. Germline V lookup: CDR1 LNHDA, CDR2 SQIVND (reference sequence). V lost 8 bases, J lost 4 bases, and 9 bases stayed unmatched. The CDR3 has 15 residues. CDR3 amino acids: CASDRGTGHNQPQHF. CDR3 DNA sequence: TGTGCCAGTGATCGGGGGACAGGGCATAATCAGCCCCAGCATTTT.

This clone was observed a single time. This chain joins TRBV11-3 and TRBJ2-2, with a weak D call TRBD2 (6 bases). V shed 6 bases and J shed 0 bases, with 11 bases lying between them. This CDR3 comprises 15 residues. CDR1 is SGHNT and CDR2 is YENEEA in the germline V gene. CDR3 loop: CASSGLAPNTGELFF. The CDR3 nucleotides read TGTGCCAGCAGTGGCCTAGCGCCGAACACCGGGGAGCTGTTTTTT.

The V and J genes are TRBV18 and TRBJ1-2; D is possibly TRBD1 (5 bases). Looked up from germline, CDR1 is KGHSH and CDR2 is LQKENI. Trimming left V 3 bases short and J 3 bases short, with 14 bases between. The CDR3 loop spans 15 amino acids. The CDR3 DNA reads TGTGCCAGCTCACCCCGGGAAGGAGGGGACTATGGCTACACCTTC. Translated: CASSPREGGDYGYTF.

The rearrangement uses TRBV5-1 and TRBJ2-7; 10 bases map to TRBD2. With 0 bases clipped from V and 5 bases from J, the junction kept 8 bases outside the gene matches. The germline CDR1 and CDR2 sequences are SGHRS and YFSETQ. The CDR3 contains 16 residues. Written as DNA, the CDR3 is TGCGCCAGCAGCTTGGTAGTAGCGGGGGGCGGGCACGAGCAGTACTTC. It translates to CASSLVVAGGGHEQYF.

The gene calls are TRBV18 and TRBJ1-2; a possible D gene is TRBD1 (5 bases). Germline V lookup: CDR1 KGHSH, CDR2 LQKENI. V was trimmed by 2 bases and J by 2 bases, leaving 6 bases between them. The CDR3 has 13 residues. The CDR3: CASSPSGNYGYTF. The CDR3, as DNA: TGTGCCAGCTCACCATCAGGGAACTATGGCTACACCTTC. Looking up the rest from reference TRBV18 and TRBJ1-2 gives the full variable domain: NAGVMQNPRHLVRRRGQEARLRCSPMKGHSHVYWYRQLPEEGLKFMVYLQKENIIDESGMPKERFSAEFPKEGPSILRIQQVVRGDSAAYFCASSPSGNYGYTFGSGTRLTVV.

This chain joins TRBV5-6 and TRBJ2-6, with 8 bases lining up with TRBD1. CDR1 SGHDT and CDR2 YYEEEE come from the germline V gene. The CDR3 totals 19 residues. The junction had 8 bases not matched to a gene; V was cut back by 0 bases and J by 0 bases. CDR3 nucleotides: TGTGCCAGCAGCTTGGACATCGGGACAGGCATCTCTGGGGCCAACGTCCTGACTTTC. It encodes CASSLDIGTGISGANVLTF.

The gene calls are TRBV30 and TRBJ2-6; D call uncertain. Germline V lookup: CDR1 GTSNPN, CDR2 SVGIG (reference sequence). The V gene lost 4 bases and the J gene lost 8 bases, with 15 bases spanning the gap. The CDR3 runs to 14 residues. DNA of the CDR3: TGTGCCTGGACCCTCAGGACGGTTCCCAACGTCCTGACTTTC. This sequence encodes CAWTLRTVPNVLTF.

The genes are TRBV28 and TRBJ1-2, with D perhaps matching TRBD1 (6 bases). CDR3 length: 12 amino acids. The ends were cut back, 6 bases at V and 8 bases at J, with 13 bases in the middle. Germline V lookup: CDR1 MDHEN, CDR2 SYDVKM. The CDR3 here is CASRDSGSGYTF. CDR3 in DNA: TGTGCCAGCAGGGACAGCGGGTCGGGCTACACCTTC.

The rearrangement joins TRBV30 to TRBJ1-5, with D tentatively TRBD1 (5 bases). Between the trimmed V and J ends, which lost 8 bases and 2 bases, there was a span of 16 bases. The V gene's germline CDR1 is GTSNPN and CDR2 SVGIG (reference sequence). The CDR3 contains 14 residues. Here the CDR3 reads CAGAPKRGNQPQHF. Here the CDR3 DNA reads TGTGCCGGGGCACCGAAACGGGGCAATCAGCCCCAGCATTTT. The full variable domain, completed using reference TRBV30 and TRBJ1-5, is SQTIHQWPATLVQPVGSPLSLECTVEGTSNPNLYWYRQAAGRGLQLLFYSVGIGQISSEVPQNLSASRPQDRQFILSSKKLLLSDSGFYLCAGAPKRGNQPQHFGDGTRLSIL.

V gene TRBV28 combines with J gene TRBJ1-4; unclear D gene. Deletions cut 6 bases from V and 4 bases from J, with 9 bases between. This CDR3 has 13 residues. The germline CDR1 and CDR2 sequences are MDHEN and SYDVKM. CDR3 sequence: CASSPGFNEKLFF. The CDR3 bases are TGTGCCAGCAGCCCCGGATTTAATGAAAAACTGTTTTTT. The full variable domain, in which reference TRBV28 and TRBJ1-4 provide the parts outside the CDR3, is DVKVTQSSRYLVKRTGEKVFLECVQDMDHENMFWYRQDPGLGLRLIYFSYDVKMKEKGDIPEGYSVSREKKERFSLILESASTNQTSMYLCASSPGFNEKLFFGSGTQLSVL.

The V gene is TRBV7-6, the J gene TRBJ2-1, with TRBD2 identical over 14 bases. The germline V gene has CDR1 SGHVS and CDR2 FNYEAQ. CDR3 length: 16 residues. The trim removed 5 bases at V and 10 bases at J, leaving 10 bases unmatched. The CDR3 DNA reads as TGTGCCAGCAGCCCCGGACTAGCGGGAGGACGCCGGGAGCAGTTCTTC. This gives the protein CASSPGLAGGRREQFF.

This clone was seen a handful of times. This rearrangement joins TRBV27 to TRBJ1-6; D is unclear. V was pared by 3 bases and J by 9 bases, with 9 bases between. Looked up from germline, CDR1 is MNHEY and CDR2 is SMNVEV (reference sequence). The CDR3 contains 13 residues. As DNA, the CDR3 is TGTGCCAGCAGTTTTGGTACCGCTTCACCCCTCCACTTT. Translated, it gives CASSFGTASPLHF.

This clone was detected once. The rearrangement joins TRBV5-5 to TRBJ2-7, with TRBD2 matching 12 bases. The germline gives CDR1 SGHKS, CDR2 YYEKEE (reference sequence). The CDR3 runs 16 residues. With V trimmed by 4 bases and J by 5 bases, 10 bases remained unmatched. DNA for the CDR3: TGTGCCAGCAGCCCAGCCGCTAGCGGGAGGGCCCACGAGCAGTACGTC. It encodes CASSPAASGRAHEQYV.

The chain uses TRBV5-6 and TRBJ2-5; D may be TRBD1 or TRBD2 (5 bases each). In germline, CDR1 is SGHDT, CDR2 YYEEEE. The V end lost 5 bases, the J end lost 1 base, and 9 bases lay between the germline ends. This CDR3 is built from 13 residues. CDR3 nucleotide sequence: TGTGCCAGCAGTTACGGGACCCAAGAGACCCAGTACTTC. Translating it yields CASSYGTQETQYF. The entire variable domain, with the rest obtained from reference TRBV5-6 and TRBJ2-5, is as follows: DAGVTQSPTHLIKTRGQQVTLRCSPKSGHDTVSWYQQALGQGPQFIFQYYEEEERQRGNFPDRFSGHQFPNYSSELNVNALLLGDSALYLCASSYGTQETQYFGPGTRLLVL.

J is TRBJ2-1 and V is TRBV6-1; TRBD1 aligns across 7 bases. The CDR3 covers 15 residues. V was clipped by 8 bases and J by 4 bases; unmatched bases: 11. From germline, CDR1 is MNHNS and CDR2 SASEGT. CDR3 in DNA: TGTGCCAGCCAAAACAGACAGGGATCTTACAATGAGCAGTTCTTC. Amino acids: CASQNRQGSYNEQFF.

The genes are TRBV5-1 and TRBJ2-5, with 13 bases identical to TRBD2. The germline CDR1 and CDR2 sequences are SGHRS and YFSETQ. This CDR3 is built from 15 residues. With 3 bases clipped from V and 4 bases from J, the junction kept 3 bases outside the gene matches. CDR3 in DNA: TGCGCCAGCAGCTCCGGACTAGCGGGAGTAGAGACCCAGTACTTC. Encoded protein: CASSSGLAGVETQYF.

The J gene is TRBJ1-1, the V gene TRBV5-6, with 7 bases aligning to TRBD1. Looked up from germline, CDR1 is SGHDT and CDR2 is YYEEEE. This CDR3 has 12 residues. CDR3 amino acids: CATGTANTEAFF. The DNA of the CDR3 is TGTGCGACCGGGACAGCGAACACTGAAGCTTTCTTT.

The chain combines TRBV7-8 with TRBJ1-1; 8 positions agree with TRBD1. V lost 5 bases, J lost 4 bases, and 6 bases stayed unmatched. The V gene's germline CDR1 is SGHVS and CDR2 FQNEAQ. The CDR3 is made up of 14 amino acids. CDR3 coding DNA: TGTGCCAGCAGCCCCCAGGGGGCCGGCACTGAAGCTTTCTTT. Translating gives CASSPQGAGTEAFF.

CDR3 residues: CASSPGQGDTEAFF. In DNA, the CDR3 is TGTGCCAGCAGTCCCGGACAGGGTGACACTGAAGCTTTCTTT. The V call is TRBV6-5, the J call TRBJ1-1; 8 bases match TRBD1. CDR3 length: 14 residues. Losses at the gene ends were 5 bases for V and 3 bases for J; bases not matched to a gene: 5. The germline V gene has CDR1 MNHEY and CDR2 SVGAGI.

This rearrangement joins TRBV15 to TRBJ2-7; D unclear. Between the trimmed V and J ends, which lost 0 bases and 0 bases, there was a span of 15 bases. Germline-derived CDR1 and CDR2 are LNHNV and YYDKDF (reference sequence). This CDR3 has 17 residues. The CDR3, as DNA: TGTGCCACCAGCAGAGATCTTCTGAGTGCTAGCTCCTACGAGCAGTACGTC. Its translation: CATSRDLLSASSYEQYV.

This clone was detected a few times. The chain couples TRBV2 to TRBJ1-2; 10 bases align to TRBD1. The germline V gene encodes CDR1 SNHLY and CDR2 FYNNEI. CDR3 size: 15 residues. Trimming removed 6 bases from V and 7 bases from J; junction bases left unmatched: 11. The CDR3 sequence: CASRAGTGAFFGYTF. The CDR3 DNA sequence: TGTGCCAGCAGGGCCGGGACAGGGGCGTTTTTTGGCTACACCTTC.

The chain is built from TRBV4-1 and TRBJ1-6; no clear D gene. The CDR3 is 14 amino acids. CDR1 and CDR2 from the germline V gene are MGHRA and YSYEKL. The germline V and J ends were trimmed by 7 bases and 7 bases, with 14 bases remaining between them. The CDR3 here is CASTPGVSNSPLHF. The CDR3 DNA reads TGCGCCAGCACGCCCGGTGTGAGCAATTCACCCCTCCACTTT.

The chain employs TRBV27 and TRBJ1-5; the D gene is possibly TRBD1 (5 bases). V was cut by 4 bases and J by 1 base, with 14 bases left in between. Germline CDR1 reads MNHEY; CDR2 reads SMNVEV (reference sequence). This CDR3 has 16 residues. The CDR3 reads CASSSRGDGSNQPQHF. The CDR3 DNA reads TGTGCCAGCAGTTCCCGGGGGGATGGGAGCAATCAGCCCCAGCATTTT.

The J gene is TRBJ2-1, the V gene TRBV7-6, with TRBD1 matching 7 bases. The V gene's germline CDR1 is SGHVS and CDR2 FNYEAQ. Losses at the gene ends were 2 bases for V and 2 bases for J; bases not matched to a gene: 9. The CDR3 loop spans 17 amino acids. CDR3 amino acids: CASSLSIGQDPYNEQFF. CDR3 in DNA: TGTGCCAGCAGCTTATCGATCGGACAGGATCCCTACAATGAGCAGTTCTTC.